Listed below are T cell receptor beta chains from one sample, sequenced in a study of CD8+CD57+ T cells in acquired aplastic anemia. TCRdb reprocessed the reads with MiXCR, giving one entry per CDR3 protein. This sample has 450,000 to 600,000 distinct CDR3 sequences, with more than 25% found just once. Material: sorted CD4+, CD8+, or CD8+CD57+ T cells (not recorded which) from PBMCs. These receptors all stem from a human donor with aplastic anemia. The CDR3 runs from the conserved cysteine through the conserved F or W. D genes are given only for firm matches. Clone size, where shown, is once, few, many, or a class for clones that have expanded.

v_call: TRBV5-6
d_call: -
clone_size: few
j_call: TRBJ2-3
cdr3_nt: TGTGCCAGCAGCTCAAATTCAGATACGCAGTATTTT
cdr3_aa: CASSSNSDTQYF

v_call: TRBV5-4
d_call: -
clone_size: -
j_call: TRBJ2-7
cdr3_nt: TGTGCCAGCAGCTTGGGAGGGGATGGGTCCTACGAGCAGTACTTC
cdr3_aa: CASSLGGDGSYEQYF

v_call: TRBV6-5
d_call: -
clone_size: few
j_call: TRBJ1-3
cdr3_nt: TGTGCCAGCAGAGTCGGAACTAACTCTGGAAACACCATATATTTT
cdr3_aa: CASRVGTNSGNTIYF

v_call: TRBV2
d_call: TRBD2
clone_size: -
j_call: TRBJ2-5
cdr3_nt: TGTGCCAGCAGTGAAGGATCGCGGGGGGCGGGGCAAGAGACCCAGTACTTC
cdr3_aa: CASSEGSRGAGQETQYF

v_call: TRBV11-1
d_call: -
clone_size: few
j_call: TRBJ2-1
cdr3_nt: TGTGCCAGCAGCTTAGGGACTGCGGAGGTCCATGAGCAGTTCTTC
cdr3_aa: CASSLGTAEVHEQFF

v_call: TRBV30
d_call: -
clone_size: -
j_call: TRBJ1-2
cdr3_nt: TGTGCCTGGAGTATTCGTAGGGGGACCGCTCAAGCTAGGTATGGCTACACCTTC
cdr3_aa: CAWSIRRGTAQARYGYTF

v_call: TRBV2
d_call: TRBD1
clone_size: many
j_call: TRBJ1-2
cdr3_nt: TGTGCCAGCAGGGGACAGGGGGGCAGCTACACCTTC
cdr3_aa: CASRGQGGSYTF

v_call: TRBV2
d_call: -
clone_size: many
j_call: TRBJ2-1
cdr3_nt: TGTGCCAGCTCGGCGGCGGGGTATGAGCAGTTCTTC
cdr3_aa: CASSAAGYEQFF

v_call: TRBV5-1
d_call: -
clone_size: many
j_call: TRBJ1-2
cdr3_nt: TGCGCCAGCAGCTTGGAGGGGCATGGCTACACCTTC
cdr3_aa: CASSLEGHGYTF

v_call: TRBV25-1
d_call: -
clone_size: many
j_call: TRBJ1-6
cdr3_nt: TGTGCCAGCAGTGACTTAATCCGTCATAATTCACCCCTCCACTTT
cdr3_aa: CASSDLIRHNSPLHF

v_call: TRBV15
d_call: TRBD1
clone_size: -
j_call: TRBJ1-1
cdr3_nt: TGTGCCACCAGCAGAGAGACAGGGAGCACTGAAGCTTTCTTT
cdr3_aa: CATSRETGSTEAFF

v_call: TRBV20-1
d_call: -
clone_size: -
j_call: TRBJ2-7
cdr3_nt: TGCAGTGCTAGCCGGACCGAGAGCTCCTACGAGCAGTACTTC
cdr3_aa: CSASRTESSYEQYF

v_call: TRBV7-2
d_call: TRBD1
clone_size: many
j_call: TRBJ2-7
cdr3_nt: TGTGCCAGCACCCTCTCGACAGGGCGGTACGAGCAGTACTTC
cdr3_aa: CASTLSTGRYEQYF

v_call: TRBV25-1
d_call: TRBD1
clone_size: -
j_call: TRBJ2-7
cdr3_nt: TGTGCCAGCTCAGACGGACAGGGCGACACCTACGAGCAGTACTTC
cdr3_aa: CASSDGQGDTYEQYF

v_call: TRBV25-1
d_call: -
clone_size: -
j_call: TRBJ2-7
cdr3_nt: TGTGCACAGGCCTTCTCCTACGAGCAGTACTTC
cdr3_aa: CAQAFSYEQYF

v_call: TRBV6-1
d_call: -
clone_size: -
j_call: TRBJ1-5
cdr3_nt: TGTGCCAGCAGTGAACTAGATCAGCCCCAGCATTTT
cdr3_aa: CASSELDQPQHF